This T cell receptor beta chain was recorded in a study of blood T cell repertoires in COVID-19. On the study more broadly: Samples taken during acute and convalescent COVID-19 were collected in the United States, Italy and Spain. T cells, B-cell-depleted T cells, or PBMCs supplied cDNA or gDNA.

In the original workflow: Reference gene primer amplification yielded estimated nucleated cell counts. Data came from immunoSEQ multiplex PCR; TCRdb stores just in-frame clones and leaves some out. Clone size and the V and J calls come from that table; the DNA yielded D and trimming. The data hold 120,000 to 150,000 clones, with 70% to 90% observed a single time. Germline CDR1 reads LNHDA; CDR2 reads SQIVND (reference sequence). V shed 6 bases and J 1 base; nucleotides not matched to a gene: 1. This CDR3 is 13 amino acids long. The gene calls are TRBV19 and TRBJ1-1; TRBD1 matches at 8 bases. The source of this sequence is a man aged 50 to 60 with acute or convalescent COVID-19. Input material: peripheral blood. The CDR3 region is CASRDRGNTEAFF. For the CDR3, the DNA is TGTGCCAGTAGAGACAGGGGGAACACTGAAGCTTTCTTT.